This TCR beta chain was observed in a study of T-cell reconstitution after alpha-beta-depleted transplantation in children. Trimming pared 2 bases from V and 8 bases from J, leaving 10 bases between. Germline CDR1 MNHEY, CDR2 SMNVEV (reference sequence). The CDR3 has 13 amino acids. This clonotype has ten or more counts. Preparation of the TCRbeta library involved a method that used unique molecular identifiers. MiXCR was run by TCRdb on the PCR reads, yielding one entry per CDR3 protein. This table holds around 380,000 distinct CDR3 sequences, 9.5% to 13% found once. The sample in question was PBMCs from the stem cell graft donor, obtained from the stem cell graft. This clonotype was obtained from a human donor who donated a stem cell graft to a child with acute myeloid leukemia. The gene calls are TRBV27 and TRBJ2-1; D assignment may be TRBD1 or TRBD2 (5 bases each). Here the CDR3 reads CASSLGGWDEQFF. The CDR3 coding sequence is TGTGCCAGCAGTTTAGGGGGTTGGGATGAGCAGTTCTTC.